This T cell receptor beta chain is drawn from a study of shared clonotypes between healthy human individuals. CDR3 size: 13 residues. Germline loops: CDR1 SGHRS, CDR2 YFSETQ. Deletions cut 1 base from V and 13 bases from J, with 18 bases between. Sequencing was at deep level. TCRdb's table, derived via immunoSEQ multiplex PCR, lists solely in-frame clones and lacks some. The sample consists of roughly 640,000 clones, about 74% of them appearing once. Every one of the donors was a Caucasian adult that lived in Nashville, Tennessee. Memory CD4+ cells were the fraction left after CD45RA+ naive selection. Sample: memory CD4+ T cells sorted from blood. The subset is: CD45RA-negative fraction. The V call is TRBV5-1, the J call TRBJ2-7; possibly TRBD2 for D (5 bases). The TCR sequence derives from a woman aged 30 to 39 in good health. The CDR3: CASSLLDDGKFYF. The CDR3 DNA reads as TGCGCCAGCAGCTTGCTGGATGACGGGAAGTTCTACTTC.